Sequencing of this T cell receptor (beta chain) was carried out in a study of Graves' ophthalmopathy and Graves' hyperthyroidism. This clonotype was detected many times. Amplified material comprised TCR beta CDR3 regions derived from RNA transcripts. RT-PCR was first run with HTBI primers, then multiplex PCR in a second round. TCRdb passed the multiplex PCR reads through MiXCR, listing each CDR3 protein once. The table includes hundreds of thousands of distinct CDR3 sequences, about two fifths detected once. After removal of 3 bases from V and 4 bases from J, the junction contained 8 bases not matched to a gene. The CDR3 contains 15 residues. Germline V gives CDR1 ENHRY, CDR2 SYGVKD.

The receptor was isolated from an adult man with Graves' ophthalmopathy. The V gene is TRBV10-3, the J gene TRBJ2-7; 8 bases line up with TRBD1. Sequencing was done on a sample of peripheral blood. The CDR3: CAISEETGGWYEQYF. The CDR3 nucleotides are TGTGCCATCAGTGAAGAAACAGGGGGGTGGTACGAGCAGTACTTC.